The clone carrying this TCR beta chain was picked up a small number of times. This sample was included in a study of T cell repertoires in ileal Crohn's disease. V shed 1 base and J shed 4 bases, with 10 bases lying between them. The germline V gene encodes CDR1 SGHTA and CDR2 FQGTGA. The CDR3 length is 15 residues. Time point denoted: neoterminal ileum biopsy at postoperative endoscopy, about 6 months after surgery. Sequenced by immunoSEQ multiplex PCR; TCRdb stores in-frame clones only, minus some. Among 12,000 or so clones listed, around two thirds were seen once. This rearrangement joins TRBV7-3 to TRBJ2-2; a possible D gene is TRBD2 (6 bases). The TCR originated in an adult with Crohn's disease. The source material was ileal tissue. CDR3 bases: TGTGCCAGCAGCTTAAGCTTGGGGGGCACCGGGGAGCTGTTTTTT. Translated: CASSLSLGGTGELFF.